This T cell receptor beta chain was observed in a study of Graves' ophthalmopathy and Graves' hyperthyroidism. Germline V gene lookup returns CDR1 SGHDT and CDR2 YYEEEE. The CDR3 consists of 15 residues. Deletions cut 5 bases from V and 4 bases from J, with 18 bases between. Amplification of TCR beta CDR3 regions used RNA transcripts. RT-PCR was first run with HTBI primers, then multiplex PCR in a second round. TCRdb reprocessed the multiplex PCR reads with MiXCR, giving one entry per CDR3 protein. The table records about 220,000 distinct CDR3 sequences, roughly 21% of them present only once. This clonotype has a count of ten or more.

The sample comprised peripheral blood. This sequence joins TRBV5-6 and TRBJ1-2; a weak D match, TRBD1 (6 bases). The sequence derives from a woman aged 45-65 years with Graves' ophthalmopathy. The CDR3 bases are TGTGCCAGCAGTCCAATCCACAGGGCGTCCTATGGCTACACCTTC. Amino acids: CASSPIHRASYGYTF.